One and the same sample provided the 21 T cell receptor beta chains below, sequenced in a study of Ad26.COV2.S vaccination and SARS-CoV-2 variants. The treatment was: roughly 20 received Ad26.COV2.S at low or high dose, single or two shots; five or six received placebo; per-sample allocation not given. The samples were gathered on day 63 after the first injection of vaccine or placebo. Some clones are missing from TCRdb's copy, which holds only in-frame ones; the method was immunoSEQ multiplex PCR. In the table there are about 680,000 clones, approximately 88% of which are singletons. The sequencing here drew on peripheral blood, taken in a trial of Ad26.COV2.S vaccine versus placebo. The receptors stem from a person aged 18-65 years who received the Ad26.COV2.S COVID-19 vaccine or a placebo.

This chain uses TRBV5-1 with TRBJ1-1; TRBD1 is a possible D gene (5 bases). With 4 bases removed from V and 0 bases from J, the gap between germline ends came to 16 bases. The germline CDR1 and CDR2 sequences are SGHRS and YFSETQ. This CDR3 has 16 residues. CDR3 nucleotides: TGCGCCAGCAGCATCGAGCCGGGACTAATGAACACTGAAGCTTTCTTT. The encoded protein is CASSIEPGLMNTEAFF.

V is TRBV5-6 and J is TRBJ1-5; no clear D. The V gene's germline CDR1 is SGHDT and CDR2 YYEEEE. The CDR3 has 14 amino acids. Trimming removed 4 bases at V and 0 bases at J, with 8 bases between. The CDR3 coding sequence is TGTGCCAGCAGCCCTGGATTTAGCAATCAGCCCCAGCATTTT. Its translation: CASSPGFSNQPQHF.

The chain joins TRBV10-3 to TRBJ2-2; D is unresolved. This CDR3 spans 15 amino acids. Trimming pared 4 bases from V and 1 base from J, leaving 10 bases between. Germline assignment: CDR1 ENHRY and CDR2 SYGVKD. The CDR3: CAISGTAKNTGELFF. CDR3 coding DNA: TGTGCCATCAGTGGAACGGCGAAGAACACCGGGGAGCTGTTTTTT.

The chain links TRBV4-3 to TRBJ2-7; perhaps TRBD2 as D (6 bases). The V and J ends lost 0 bases and 2 bases respectively, with 11 bases between them. CDR3 length: 15 residues. Germline lookup yields CDR1 LGHNA and CDR2 YSLEER. The CDR3 DNA is TGCGCCAGCAGCCAAGATTACGGGGGACCCTACGAGCAGTACTTC. Translated, it gives CASSQDYGGPYEQYF.

For this clone: This sample includes further DNA sequences coding for the same CDR3. The chain employs TRBV5-4 and TRBJ2-2, with D perhaps TRBD1 (5 bases). V was pared by 2 bases and J by 1 base, with 6 bases between. From germline, CDR1 is SGHNT and CDR2 YYREEE (reference sequence). This CDR3 has 14 amino acids. In nucleotides, the CDR3 is TGTGCCAGCAGCTTCCAGGGGAACACCGGGGAGCTGTTTTTT. Protein product: CASSFQGNTGELFF.

The chain recombines TRBV27 with TRBJ2-7; D is unresolved. The CDR3 consists of 13 residues. Germline values: CDR1 MNHEY, CDR2 SMNVEV (reference sequence). With 4 bases removed from V and 7 bases from J, the gap between germline ends came to 14 bases. The DNA for the CDR3 is TGTGCCAGCAGTTACCAGGCAGATTTGGAGCAGTACTTC. This translates into CASSYQADLEQYF.

The chain links TRBV19 to TRBJ1-2; 7 bases fit TRBD1. Germline V gene sequence: CDR1 LNHDA, CDR2 SQIVND (reference sequence). The V gene end was trimmed by 3 bases and the J gene end by 8 bases; junction bases not matched to a gene: 3. The CDR3 runs 12 residues. CDR3 DNA sequence: TGTGCCAGTAGTATCCAACAGGGGGGCTACACCTTC. Its translation: CASSIQQGGYTF. Full variable domain (missing parts from reference TRBV19 and TRBJ1-2): DGGITQSPKYLFRKEGQNVTLSCEQNLNHDAMYWYRQDPGQGLRLIYYSQIVNDFQKGDIAEGYSVSREKKESFPLTVTSAQKNPTAFYLCASSIQQGGYTFGSGTRLTVV.

This chain connects TRBV27 to TRBJ1-1; no clear D. Germline CDR1 is MNHEY and CDR2 is SMNVEV (reference sequence). The CDR3 extends over 13 amino acids. V was trimmed by 6 bases and J by 0 bases, leaving 8 bases between them. CDR3 residues: CASRVGLNTEAFF. The CDR3 nucleotides read TGTGCCAGCAGAGTAGGTTTGAACACTGAAGCTTTCTTT.

The genes are TRBV24-1 and TRBJ1-5; D may be TRBD1 (6 bases). The germline CDR1 and CDR2 sequences are KGHDR and SFDVKD. CDR3 length: 16 residues. The V end was cut by 4 bases, the J end by 3 bases, with 15 bases between. CDR3 loop: CATSDPRGGTNQPQHF. The CDR3 DNA sequence: TGTGCCACCAGTGACCCCAGGGGAGGGACCAATCAGCCCCAGCATTTT.

This clone was found a few times. V is TRBV21-1 and J is TRBJ2-7; TRBD1 is the table's D call and was not checked against the DNA. TRBV21-1 is termed a pseudogene. This CDR3 is 16 amino acids long. CDR3 region: CASSPHGTGGWNEQYF. The CDR3 region has the DNA TGTGCCAGCAGCCCTCACGGGACAGGGGGCTGGAACGAGCAGTACTTC.

The chain links TRBV27 to TRBJ1-2; maybe TRBD1 (5 bases). V lost 2 bases, J lost 7 bases, and 11 bases lay in between. CDR3 size: 13 residues. In germline, CDR1 is MNHEY, CDR2 SMNVEV (reference sequence). The CDR3 loop reads CASSLVRASGYTF. CDR3 coding DNA: TGTGCCAGCAGTTTAGTCAGGGCTTCTGGCTACACCTTC.

About this clone: Other DNA sequences in this sample translate to the same CDR3. The genes are TRBV4-3 and TRBJ2-7; maybe TRBD1 (6 bases). The CDR3 is made up of 13 amino acids. Germline CDR1 reads LGHNA; CDR2 reads YSLEER. V lost 3 bases and J lost 4, with 10 bases in between. The CDR3 sequence is CASSQGAGYEQYF. In nucleotides, the CDR3 is TGCGCCAGCAGCCAGGGGGCGGGTTACGAGCAGTACTTC.

The chain is built from TRBV30 and TRBJ2-5; TRBD1 is a possible D gene (6 bases). This CDR3 is 15 amino acids long. Trimming left V 2 bases short and J 4 bases short, with 17 bases between. Germline V CDR1 and CDR2: GTSNPN, SVGIG (reference sequence). The CDR3 DNA is TGTGCCTGGAGTACTACAGGGAAGGTTGGAGAGACCCAGTACTTC. Amino acids: CAWSTTGKVGETQYF.

The chain couples TRBV20-1 to TRBJ1-1; D might be TRBD1 (6 bases). CDR1 DFQATT and CDR2 SNEGSKA come from the germline V gene (reference sequence). Trimming removed 5 bases at V and 8 bases at J, with 12 bases between. The CDR3 totals 11 residues. CDR3 coding DNA: TGCAGTGCTGCACTCCAGGGGGAAGCTTTCTTT. This gives the protein CSAALQGEAFF.

The rearrangement joins TRBV27 to TRBJ2-7; 9 bases line up with TRBD1. Germline V CDR1 and CDR2: MNHEY, SMNVEV (reference sequence). The CDR3 totals 15 residues. V lost 6 bases to trimming and J lost 1 base; unmatched junction nucleotides: 7. The CDR3 DNA reads TGTGCCAGCAGACTTACCGGGACAGGGTCCTACGAGCAGTACTTC. Translating it yields CASRLTGTGSYEQYF.

This sequence joins TRBV19 and TRBJ2-2; 11 positions agree with TRBD2. Germline CDR1 is LNHDA and CDR2 is SQIVND (reference sequence). Trimming removed 4 bases from V and 2 bases from J; junction bases left unmatched: 3. The CDR3 extends over 16 amino acids. CDR3 nucleotide sequence: TGTGCCAGTAGTACTAGCGGGGGGCTTAACACCGGGGAGCTGTTTTTT. This codes for CASSTSGGLNTGELFF.

This rearrangement joins TRBV6-6 to TRBJ2-7; TRBD1 is a possible D gene (5 bases). V was pared by 2 bases and J by 3 bases, with 8 bases between. This CDR3 region has 13 residues. CDR1 is MNHNY and CDR2 is SVGAGI in the germline V gene (reference sequence). The CDR3 protein is CASSYGHSYEQYF. The CDR3 coding sequence is TGTGCCAGCAGTTACGGACACAGCTACGAGCAGTACTTC.

V gene TRBV24-1 combines with J gene TRBJ1-2; D is possibly TRBD1 (5 bases). The CDR3 is 13 amino acids. Germline V gene lookup returns CDR1 KGHDR and CDR2 SFDVKD. V shed 2 bases and J shed 14 bases, with 17 bases lying between them. The CDR3 coding sequence is TGTGCCACCAGTGATTCTTTGACAGAAGCCTTTACCTTC. Its protein product is CATSDSLTEAFTF.

This clone is a singleton in its sample. The chain is built from TRBV5-8 and TRBJ1-3; perhaps TRBD1 as D (5 bases). Trimming shortened V by 0 bases and J by 4 bases, and 17 bases separated the two germline ends. Germline V gene lookup returns CDR1 SGHTS and CDR2 YDEGEE. This CDR3 contains 17 residues. CDR3 loop: CASSLAGGSYQGNTIYF. CDR3 sequence (DNA): TGTGCCAGCAGCTTGGCCGGGGGGAGCTACCAAGGAAACACCATATATTTT.

The rearrangement links TRBV5-4 to TRBJ2-5, with TRBD2 matching 10 bases. The V gene end was trimmed by 4 bases and the J gene end by 4 bases; junction bases not matched to a gene: 1. CDR3 length equals 13 residues. Germline assignment: CDR1 SGHNT and CDR2 YYREEE (reference sequence). The CDR3 reads CASSRTSGETQYF. The CDR3 nucleotides read TGTGCCAGCAGCAGGACTAGCGGAGAGACCCAGTACTTC.

The CDR3 protein is CASSESARGVEAFF. The CDR3 DNA follows: TGCGCCAGCAGTGAGTCAGCCAGGGGGGTTGAGGCTTTCTTT. The V and J genes are TRBV10-1 and TRBJ1-1; 7 positions agree with TRBD1. Germline loops: CDR1 WNHNN, CDR2 SYGVQD (reference sequence). V shed 0 bases, J shed 11 bases, and the junction held 9 bases outside the gene matches. This CDR3 has 14 residues.